This T cell receptor beta chain was retrieved from a study of blood T cell repertoires in COVID-19. Whole-study context: Samples taken during acute and convalescent COVID-19 were collected in the United States, Italy and Spain.

The CDR3 sequence is 18 residues long. The germline gives CDR1 SGHTA, CDR2 FQGTGA. V gave up 2 bases and J gave up 4 bases; unmatched junction bases: 16. Some clones are missing from TCRdb's copy, which holds only in-frame ones; the method was immunoSEQ multiplex PCR. The sample has roughly 120,000 clones; roughly 90% are singletons. This chain joins TRBV7-3 and TRBJ1-1, with 7 bases identical to TRBD1. The origin of this receptor is a man in his forties or fifties with active COVID-19. Sequencing was carried out using peripheral blood. CDR3 sequence (DNA): TGTGCCAGCAGCTTATCTACGGTCGACAGGGCGACGGGCACTGAAGCTTTCTTT. Protein sequence: CASSLSTVDRATGTEAFF.